The table lists the clone carrying this TCR beta chain with many counts. These data originate in a study of CD8 T cells in ankylosing spondylitis. MiXCR was run by TCRdb on the 5' RACE reads, yielding one entry per CDR3 protein. The sample consists of about 130,000 distinct CDR3 sequences, around 6.6% of them appearing once. This TCR derives from a female donor with ankylosing spondylitis or in good health (not recorded which). Sequencing used blood, either unsorted or a sorted T cell fraction (not recorded which).

As DNA, the CDR3 is TGCAGCGTTGAAGGGTCATCTCAAGAGACCCAGTACTTC. As protein: CSVEGSSQETQYF. The chain couples TRBV29-1 to TRBJ2-5; D is uncertain. CDR1 is SQVTM, CDR2 ANQGSEA, per germline. Trimming shortened V by 1 base and J by 2 bases, and 8 bases separated the two germline ends. The CDR3 is made up of 13 amino acids.